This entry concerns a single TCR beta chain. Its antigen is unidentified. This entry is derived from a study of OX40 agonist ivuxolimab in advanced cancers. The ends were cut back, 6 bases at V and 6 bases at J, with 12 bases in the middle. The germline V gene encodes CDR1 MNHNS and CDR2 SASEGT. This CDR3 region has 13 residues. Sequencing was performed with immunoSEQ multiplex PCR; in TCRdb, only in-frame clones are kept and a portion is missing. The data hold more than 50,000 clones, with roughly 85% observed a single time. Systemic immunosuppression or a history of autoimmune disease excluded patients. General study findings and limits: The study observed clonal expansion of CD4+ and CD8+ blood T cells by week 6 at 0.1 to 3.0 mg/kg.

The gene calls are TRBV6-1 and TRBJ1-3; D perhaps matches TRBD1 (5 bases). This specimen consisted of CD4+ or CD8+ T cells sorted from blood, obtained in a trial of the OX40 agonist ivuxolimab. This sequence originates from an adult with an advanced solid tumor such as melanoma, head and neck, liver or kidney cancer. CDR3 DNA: TGTGCCAGCAGCCAGACAGTGCTAAACACCATATATTTT. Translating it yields CASSQTVLNTIYF.